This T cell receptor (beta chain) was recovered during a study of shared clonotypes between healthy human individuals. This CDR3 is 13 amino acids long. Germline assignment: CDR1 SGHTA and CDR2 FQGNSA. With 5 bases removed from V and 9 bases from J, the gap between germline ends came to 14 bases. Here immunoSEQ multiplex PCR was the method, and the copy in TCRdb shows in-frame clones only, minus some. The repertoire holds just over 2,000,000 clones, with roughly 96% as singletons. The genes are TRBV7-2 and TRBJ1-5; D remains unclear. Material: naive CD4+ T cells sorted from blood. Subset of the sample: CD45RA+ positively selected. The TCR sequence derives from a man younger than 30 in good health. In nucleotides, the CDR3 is TGTGCCAGCAGCCCGCGGGGAAGTGGGCCCCAGCATTTT. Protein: CASSPRGSGPQHF.